The rows below give T cell receptor beta chains drawn from one sample of a study of blood T cell repertoires in COVID-19. Assay used: immunoSEQ multiplex PCR; TCRdb lists only in-frame clones, some missing. The sample contains under 250,000 clones, 70% to 90% of which appear only once. The specimen was peripheral blood. The receptors were sampled from a man aged 50 to 59 with COVID-19, enrolled during active disease. Both conserved end residues are part of each CDR3. Fields, in order: D gene, CDR3 length, J gene, clone size, V gene, CDR3 protein, CDR3 DNA. A D gene is named only where the DNA matches it firmly. Not every row has a clone size; where given, it reads once, few, many or a size class.

TRBD1,16,TRBJ1-2,once,TRBV6-4,CASSPSGQGPNYGYTF,TGTGCCAGCAGTCCATCCGGACAGGGCCCTAACTATGGCTACACCTTC
TRBD1,12,TRBJ1-2,.,TRBV29-1,CSVETGGRGYTF,TGCAGCGTTGAGACAGGGGGCCGTGGCTACACCTTC
TRBD1,16,TRBJ1-2,.,TRBV7-8,CASSLPAGGQNYGYTF,TGTGCCAGCAGCTTACCCGCCGGGGGACAGAACTATGGCTACACCTTC
.,15,TRBJ1-4,few,TRBV19,CASSKTSSANEKLFF,TGTGCCAGTAGTAAGACTTCGTCAGCTAATGAAAAACTGTTTTTT
.,17,TRBJ1-5,.,TRBV4-2,CASSQDLVAASNQPQHF,TGTGCCAGCAGCCAAGACTTGGTGGCGGCTAGCAATCAGCCCCAGCATTTT
.,13,TRBJ1-5,.,TRBV7-2,CASSLRTDQPQHF,TGTGCCAGCAGCTTACGAACAGATCAGCCCCAGCATTTT
.,14,TRBJ1-5,.,TRBV30,CAWSAGQREVSQHF,TGTGCCTGGAGCGCCGGACAGAGGGAAGTGTCCCAGCATTTT
TRBD2,15,TRBJ2-5,once,TRBV30,CAWSVLAAGKETQYF,TGTGCCTGGAGTGTTCTAGCGGCAGGGAAAGAGACCCAGTACTTC
.,12,TRBJ1-2,.,TRBV28,CASSWGVYGYTF,TGTGCCAGCAGCTGGGGGGTCTATGGCTACACCTTC
.,12,TRBJ2-1,many,TRBV5-4,CASSLDSNEQFF,TGTGCCAGCAGCTTGGACAGCAATGAGCAGTTCTTC
.,13,TRBJ2-7,.,TRBV2,CASSGGGGFEQYF,TGTGCCAGCAGTGGTGGGGGCGGTTTCGAGCAGTACTTC
TRBD1,16,TRBJ2-3,.,TRBV2,CASIRDRGRVTDTQYF,TGTGCCAGCATCCGGGACAGGGGTCGGGTAACAGATACGCAGTATTTT
TRBD1,16,TRBJ2-3,.,TRBV7-3,CASSVQGAPGWNTQYF,TGTGCCAGCAGCGTACAGGGGGCCCCGGGGTGGAATACGCAGTATTTT
.,14,TRBJ1-3,.,TRBV2,CASRAGTTGNTIYF,TGTGCCAGCAGAGCCGGGACTACTGGAAACACCATATATTTT
.,13,TRBJ2-1,.,TRBV30,CAWRDSSYNEQFF,TGTGCCTGGAGGGACAGCTCCTACAATGAGCAGTTCTTC
.,12,TRBJ1-6,.,TRBV12-3/TRBV12-4,CASGAPGSPLHF,TGTGCCAGCGGGGCACCAGGTTCACCCCTCCACTTT
.,13,TRBJ2-1,.,TRBV12-3/TRBV12-4,CASSPDIYNEQFF,TGTGCCAGCAGCCCGGACATTTACAATGAGCAGTTCTTC
.,14,TRBJ1-2,.,TRBV6-1,CASSEVGRAGGYTF,TGTGCCAGCAGTGAAGTTGGCAGGGCCGGTGGCTACACCTTC
TRBD2,14,TRBJ2-3,few,TRBV27,CASRASGGTDTQYF,TGTGCCAGCAGGGCCAGCGGGGGCACAGATACGCAGTATTTT
TRBD2,17,TRBJ2-1,few,TRBV11-2,CASSFWGGTSGYNEQFF,TGTGCCAGCAGCTTTTGGGGAGGGACTAGCGGATACAATGAGCAGTTCTTC
TRBD1,20,TRBJ1-4,.,TRBV30,CAWTPWETGGWSLEHEKLFF,TGTGCCTGGACACCCTGGGAAACAGGGGGCTGGTCGCTCGAGCATGAAAAACTGTTTTTT
TRBD1,16,TRBJ1-6,.,TRBV5-4,CAGSDRDNYANSPLHF,TGTGCCGGCTCGGACAGGGATAATTACGCGAATTCACCCCTCCACTTT
.,15,TRBJ2-5,.,TRBV7-2,CASSPRGASQETQYF,TGTGCCAGCAGCCCGCGCGGGGCTTCGCAAGAGACCCAGTACTTC
TRBD2,15,TRBJ2-5,.,TRBV4-1,CASSPWTSEQETQYF,TGCGCCAGCAGCCCCTGGACTAGCGAGCAAGAGACCCAGTACTTC
TRBD1,13,TRBJ1-5,.,TRBV9,CASSVGTGQPQHF,TGTGCCAGCAGCGTCGGGACAGGACAGCCCCAGCATTTT
TRBD1,15,TRBJ1-4,.,TRBV18,CASSPSGQDNEKLFF,TGTGCCAGCTCACCCTCGGGACAGGACAATGAAAAACTGTTTTTT
TRBD1,15,TRBJ2-5,.,TRBV18,CASSRLQGKGETQYF,TGTGCCAGCTCACGCCTACAGGGGAAGGGGGAGACCCAGTACTTC
.,14,TRBJ1-1,.,TRBV6-5,CASSRDRLNTEAFF,TGTGCCAGCAGTCGCGACAGGCTGAACACTGAAGCTTTCTTT
TRBD1,18,TRBJ1-2,.,TRBV5-6,CASSLLQGARDPGDGYTF,TGTGCCAGCAGCTTACTGCAGGGGGCGAGGGACCCTGGGGACGGCTACACCTTC
TRBD2,15,TRBJ2-7,once,TRBV14,CASSQTSGMKYEQYF,TGTGCCAGCAGCCAAACTAGCGGGATGAAATACGAGCAGTACTTC
TRBD1,14,TRBJ2-2,.,TRBV5-1,CASRDRGNTGELFF,TGCGCCAGCCGGGACAGGGGCAACACCGGGGAGCTGTTTTTT
TRBD1,15,TRBJ1-3,.,TRBV10-2,CASRLGTDSGNTIYF,TGCGCCAGCAGGCTCGGGACAGACTCTGGAAACACCATATATTTT
.,12,TRBJ2-5,.,TRBV12-3/TRBV12-4,CASSQLRETQYF,TGTGCCAGCAGCCAACTCAGGGAGACCCAGTACTTC
.,15,TRBJ2-1,.,TRBV7-8,CASSLDQTAYNEQFF,TGTGCCAGCAGCTTAGATCAGACAGCCTACAATGAGCAGTTCTTC
TRBD2,18,TRBJ2-1,.,TRBV10-3,CAISPGTSGRGPFNEQFF,TGTGCCATCAGTCCCGGGACTAGCGGGAGGGGGCCTTTCAATGAGCAGTTCTTC
TRBD2,15,TRBJ2-2,.,TRBV6-5,CASIRTSGRTGELFF,TGTGCCAGCATTCGGACTAGCGGGAGAACCGGGGAGCTGTTTTTT
.,13,TRBJ1-5,.,TRBV6-5,CTSTPDIREPQHF,TGTACCAGCACCCCGGACATCAGGGAGCCCCAGCATTTT
.,12,TRBJ2-7,.,TRBV21-1,CASSKGPYEQYF,TGTGCCAGCAGCAAAGGTCCGTACGAGCAGTACTTC
.,15,TRBJ2-7,.,TRBV4-1,CASSQAQPGIYEQYF,TGCGCCAGCAGCCAGGCGCAACCCGGGATTTACGAGCAGTACTTC
.,14,TRBJ1-1,.,TRBV7-9,CASSLGGSGTEAFF,TGTGCCAGCAGCTTAGGGGGTAGCGGCACTGAAGCTTTCTTT
.,14,TRBJ1-1,few,TRBV9,CASSAGDGGAIAFF,TGTGCCAGCAGCGCGGGCGACGGGGGGGCGATAGCTTTCTTT
.,12,TRBJ1-3,.,TRBV29-1,CSALAPGNTIYF,TGCAGCGCATTAGCCCCTGGAAACACCATATATTTT
.,15,TRBJ1-4,.,TRBV5-4,CASSSQQGSNEKLFF,TGTGCCAGCAGCTCTCAACAGGGTTCTAATGAAAAACTGTTTTTT
.,15,TRBJ1-1,few,TRBV5-4,CASSLGIQGGTEAFF,TGTGCCAGCAGCTTGGGGATTCAGGGTGGCACTGAAGCTTTCTTT
TRBD1,14,TRBJ1-2,.,TRBV6-2/TRBV6-3,CASSREQGNYGYTF,TGTGCCAGCAGCCGGGAACAGGGGAACTATGGCTACACCTTC
TRBD2,16,TRBJ2-1,.,TRBV6-6,CASSPSTAGGYNEQFF,TGTGCCAGCAGCCCAAGCACAGCGGGAGGTTACAATGAGCAGTTCTTC
.,13,TRBJ1-1,.,TRBV2,CASSEGANTEAFF,TGTGCCAGCAGTGAGGGGGCTAACACTGAAGCTTTCTTT
TRBD2,16,TRBJ2-5,.,TRBV7-2,CASSLVSSGGQETQYF,TGTGCCAGCAGCTTAGTTTCTAGCGGGGGACAAGAGACCCAGTACTTC
.,12,TRBJ2-5,.,TRBV29-1,CSVPQGRETQYF,TGCAGCGTACCACAGGGTCGGGAGACCCAGTACTTC
.,15,TRBJ1-5,.,TRBV19,CASSPLEFHSQPQHF,TGTGCCAGTAGTCCCCTGGAGTTTCATTCTCAGCCCCAGCATTTT
TRBD2,14,TRBJ2-1,.,TRBV10-3,CASREGAEGNEQFF,TGTGCCTCTAGGGAGGGCGCTGAGGGGAATGAGCAGTTCTTC
.,15,TRBJ2-7,.,TRBV2,CASKPQGLSSYEQYF,TGTGCCAGCAAACCACAGGGCCTGAGCTCCTACGAGCAGTACTTC
.,15,TRBJ1-5,.,TRBV18,CASSPATASNQPQHF,TGTGCCAGCTCACCCGCGACAGCTAGTAATCAGCCCCAGCATTTT
.,16,TRBJ2-1,.,TRBV27,CASRNRPQSSYNEQFF,TGTGCCAGCAGGAACAGGCCCCAGAGCTCCTACAATGAGCAGTTCTTC
.,17,TRBJ1-6,.,TRBV3-1/TRBV3-2,CASSQDLASAYNSPLHF,TGTGCCAGCAGCCAAGATTTAGCAAGTGCCTATAATTCACCCCTCCACTTT
.,13,TRBJ1-1,.,TRBV6-5,CASSYGVPTEAFF,TGTGCCAGCAGTTACGGAGTACCCACTGAAGCTTTCTTT
.,14,TRBJ2-2,.,TRBV7-2,CASKTETNTGELFF,TGTGCCAGCAAGACTGAAACTAACACCGGGGAGCTGTTTTTT
TRBD2,18,TRBJ2-3,once,TRBV4-2,CASSQDWASGGVTDTQYF,TGTGCCAGCAGCCAAGATTGGGCTAGCGGGGGCGTCACAGATACGCAGTATTTT
.,13,TRBJ2-7,few,TRBV20-1,CSASGREPYEQYF,TGCAGTGCTAGTGGTAGGGAGCCCTACGAGCAGTACTTC